Following are 25 T cell receptor beta chains from one sample sequenced in a study of blood T cell repertoires in COVID-19. The repertoire was sequenced with immunoSEQ multiplex PCR; TCRdb's copy has only in-frame clones and lacks some. This sample carries roughly 280,000 clones, around 90% of them seen once, and the ten largest clones take about 2.2%. What was sequenced was peripheral blood. The receptors were gathered from a woman between 50 and 59 years old who had recovered from COVID-19.

The chain carries TRBV7-9 and TRBJ2-3; TRBD1 aligns across 8 bases. In germline, CDR1 is SEHNR, CDR2 FQNEAQ (reference sequence). The CDR3 has 19 residues. The V segment lost 3 bases and the J segment 0 bases; nucleotides outside the gene matches: 14. The CDR3 sequence is CASSLPIGTGSTSTDTQYF. The CDR3 DNA is TGTGCCAGCAGCTTGCCGATAGGGACAGGTAGCACTAGCACAGATACGCAGTATTTT. The variable domain in full, with the rest retrieved from reference TRBV7-9 and TRBJ2-3, is DTGVSQNPRHKITKRGQNVTFRCDPISEHNRLYWYRQTLGQGPEFLTYFQNEAQLEKSRLLSDRFSAERPKGSFSTLEIQRTEQGDSAMYLCASSLPIGTGSTSTDTQYFGPGTRLTVL.

This chain links TRBV9 with TRBJ1-2; 7 nucleotides align to TRBD1. With 4 bases clipped from V and 2 bases from J, the junction kept 11 bases outside the gene matches. The V gene's germline CDR1 is SGDLS and CDR2 YYNGEE. The CDR3 covers 16 residues. The CDR3 loop reads CASSPPAAGQNYGYTF. CDR3 in DNA: TGTGCCAGCAGCCCCCCAGCCGCGGGACAGAACTATGGCTACACCTTC.

The chain combines TRBV5-4 with TRBJ1-2; D is possibly TRBD1 (6 bases). The length of the CDR3 is 15 residues. CDR1 is SGHNT and CDR2 is YYREEE in the germline V gene (reference sequence). V lost 6 bases to trimming and J lost 2 bases, with 17 bases between them. This CDR3 is CASKHYTGKNYGYTF. The CDR3 nucleotides read TGTGCCAGCAAACATTATACAGGGAAGAACTATGGCTACACCTTC. The full variable domain, its missing parts supplied by reference TRBV5-4 and TRBJ1-2, is ETGVTQSPTHLIKTRGQQVTLRCSSQSGHNTVSWYQQALGQGPQFIFQYYREEENGRGNFPPRFSGLQFPNYSSELNVNALELDDSALYLCASKHYTGKNYGYTFGSGTRLTVV.

This chain uses TRBV7-9 with TRBJ2-1; 11 positions match TRBD2. The CDR3 contains 15 residues. Germline V gives CDR1 SEHNR, CDR2 FQNEAQ (reference sequence). V lost 6 bases, J lost 5 bases, and 6 bases stayed unmatched. The CDR3 protein is CASRVLAGGDNEQFF. As DNA, the CDR3 is TGTGCCAGCAGAGTTCTAGCGGGGGGCGACAATGAGCAGTTCTTC.

This rearrangement joins TRBV7-9 to TRBJ1-1; 7 bases agree with TRBD1. This CDR3 region has 14 residues. The junction had 4 bases not matched to a gene; V was cut back by 3 bases and J by 3 bases. Per the germline V gene, CDR1 is SEHNR and CDR2 is FQNEAQ (reference sequence). This CDR3 is CASSFQGVDTEAFF. The CDR3 DNA reads TGTGCCAGCAGCTTTCAGGGGGTGGACACTGAAGCTTTCTTT.

The V gene is TRBV29-1, the J gene TRBJ2-4; TRBD2 aligns across 7 bases. Looked up from germline, CDR1 is SQVTM and CDR2 is ANQGSEA. CDR3 length equals 14 residues. The ends lost 6 bases at V and 0 bases at J; junction bases unmatched: 5. The chain's CDR3 is CSVALAAAKNIQYF. CDR3 nucleotides: TGCAGCGTCGCCCTAGCGGCAGCCAAAAACATTCAGTACTTC.

V gene TRBV5-1 combines with J gene TRBJ1-3; unclear D gene. The length of the CDR3 is 15 residues. Germline values: CDR1 SGHRS, CDR2 YFSETQ. V was pared by 1 base and J by 2 bases, with 10 bases between. The CDR3, as DNA: TGCGCCAGCAGCTTGCAGGCAGGAACTGGAAACACCATATATTTT. As protein: CASSLQAGTGNTIYF. The whole variable domain, filled in from reference TRBV5-1 and TRBJ1-3, reads KAGVTQTPRYLIKTRGQQVTLSCSPISGHRSVSWYQQTPGQGLQFLFEYFSETQRNKGNFPGRFSGRQFSNSRSEMNVSTLELGDSALYLCASSLQAGTGNTIYFGEGSWLTVV.

This chain uses TRBV6-5 with TRBJ2-7, with a possible D match to TRBD2 (5 bases). Trimming took 6 bases from V and 4 from J, leaving 10 bases between them. This CDR3 has 12 residues. Germline CDR1 reads MNHEY; CDR2 reads SVGAGI. The DNA of the CDR3 is TGTGCCAGCAGGAGGGTAGGGTACGAGCAGTACTTC. Translated, it gives CASRRVGYEQYF.

V gene TRBV7-2 combines with J gene TRBJ2-1, with 11 bases lining up with TRBD2. J lost 0 bases, V lost 2 bases, and 9 bases had no gene match. CDR1 SGHTA and CDR2 FQGNSA come from the germline V gene. The CDR3 is 19 residues long. The CDR3 nucleotides are TGTGCCAGCAGCTTACCTAGCGGGAGGCCCCAGAGCTCCTACAATGAGCAGTTCTTC. Its translation: CASSLPSGRPQSSYNEQFF.

This clone occurred once. This chain connects TRBV4-3 to TRBJ2-7; 10 nucleotides line up with TRBD2. CDR1 is LGHNA and CDR2 is YSLEER in the germline V gene. The CDR3 runs 15 residues. V shed 4 bases, J shed 4 bases, and the junction held 7 bases outside the gene matches. CDR3 sequence reads: CASSPSSGRRYEQYF. The DNA for the CDR3 is TGCGCCAGCAGCCCTTCTAGCGGGAGAAGGTACGAGCAGTACTTC.

V usage is TRBV7-8 and J usage is TRBJ2-2; 10 nucleotides agree with TRBD1. Germline assignment: CDR1 SGHVS and CDR2 FQNEAQ. The CDR3 totals 16 residues. J was trimmed by 1 base and V by 5 bases; bases with no gene match: 4. The CDR3 sequence is CASSPRTGGNTGELFF. The DNA for the CDR3 is TGTGCCAGCAGCCCTCGGACAGGGGGGAACACCGGGGAGCTGTTTTTT.

This chain connects TRBV4-2 to TRBJ2-1; TRBD2 matches 7 bases. The CDR3 contains 14 residues. Unmatched junction bases numbered 14, after V lost 6 bases and J lost 12 bases. Germline V gene sequence: CDR1 LGHNA, CDR2 YNFKEQ. In DNA, the CDR3 is TGTGCCAGCAGTCAACTAGGTGGGGGGGGAGTGCAGTTCTTC. Its protein product is CASSQLGGGGVQFF.

The V gene is TRBV9, the J gene TRBJ2-1; tentatively, D is TRBD1 (7 bases). The germline gives CDR1 SGDLS, CDR2 YYNGEE. The CDR3 has 14 amino acids. V was cut by 4 bases and J by 10 bases, with 18 bases left in between. In DNA form, the CDR3 reads TGTGCCAGCAGCCTTCGGACAGGCCGGGGGGAGCAGTTCTTC. Translating it yields CASSLRTGRGEQFF.

This chain links TRBV19 with TRBJ1-2; the match to TRBD1 covers 7 bases. This CDR3 comprises 15 residues. V gave up 3 bases and J gave up 8 bases; unmatched junction bases: 12. Germline CDR1 is LNHDA and CDR2 is SQIVND (reference sequence). CDR3 region: CASSIPRTGQRGYTF. Written as DNA, the CDR3 is TGTGCCAGTAGTATCCCCCGGACAGGACAACGGGGCTACACCTTC.

Only a few counts were recorded for this clone. The chain carries TRBV19 and TRBJ1-2, with TRBD1 matching over 9 bases. CDR1 LNHDA and CDR2 SQIVND come from the germline V gene (reference sequence). Trimming at V came to 6 bases and at J to 6 bases, leaving 8 bases not matched to a gene. The CDR3 contains 14 residues. CDR3 coding DNA: TGTGCCAGTAGAAACAGGGGGCAGGTGGATGGCTACACCTTC. It codes for CASRNRGQVDGYTF.

The V gene is TRBV27, the J gene TRBJ1-5; 7 positions match TRBD1. This CDR3 has 14 residues. Germline trimming cut 2 bases from V and 4 bases from J; bases unmatched to any gene: 2. The germline gives CDR1 MNHEY, CDR2 SMNVEV (reference sequence). As DNA, the CDR3 is TGTGCCAGCAGTTTAGGGACAGATAATCAGCCCCAGCATTTT. Translation gives CASSLGTDNQPQHF.

This clone was observed a handful of times. V and J are TRBV5-1 and TRBJ2-2; 9 nucleotides agree with TRBD2. V shed 0 bases and J 5 bases; nucleotides not matched to a gene: 5. CDR1 and CDR2 (germline): SGHRS, YFSETQ. The CDR3 has 16 amino acids. CDR3 DNA: TGCGCCAGCAGCTTGGGCGTAGCGGGAGTAACCGGGGAGCTGTTTTTT. Protein sequence: CASSLGVAGVTGELFF.

The V call is TRBV19, the J call TRBJ1-2; 7 bases agree with TRBD1. Trimming took 4 bases from V and 8 from J; bases not matched to a gene: 16. The germline V gene encodes CDR1 LNHDA and CDR2 SQIVND (reference sequence). The CDR3 has 16 residues. CDR3 coding DNA: TGTGCCAGTAGTAGCCCCTCGGGACAGACCCGGCGGGGCTACACCTTC. It is translated as CASSSPSGQTRRGYTF.

This chain's CDR3 is CASRQGTSYEQYF. In DNA, the CDR3 is TGTGCCAGTAGACAGGGAACCTCCTACGAGCAGTACTTC. J is TRBJ2-7 and V is TRBV19, with D tentatively TRBD1 (6 bases). The V end was cut by 6 bases, the J end by 0 bases, with 9 bases between. Germline V gene lookup returns CDR1 LNHDA and CDR2 SQIVND (reference sequence). The CDR3 sequence is 13 residues long.

The chain combines TRBV6-5 with TRBJ1-1; D is unresolved. The CDR3 has 13 residues. The germline V and J ends were trimmed by 5 bases and 4 bases, with 11 bases remaining between them. Germline lookup yields CDR1 MNHEY and CDR2 SVGAGI. In nucleotides, the CDR3 is TGTGCCAGCAGTAGAGGTGGAGGCACTGAAGCTTTCTTT. Translated, it gives CASSRGGGTEAFF.

The gene calls are TRBV15 and TRBJ1-1; 9 bases agree with TRBD1. Trimming removed 3 bases from V and 5 bases from J; junction bases left unmatched: 7. The CDR3 sequence is 15 residues long. The V gene's germline CDR1 is LNHNV and CDR2 YYDKDF (reference sequence). CDR3 coding DNA: TGTGCCACCAGCAGTAGACAGGGGGGCGTAACTGAAGCTTTCTTT. This sequence encodes CATSSRQGGVTEAFF. The whole variable domain, filled in from reference TRBV15 and TRBJ1-1, reads DAMVIQNPRYQVTQFGKPVTLSCSQTLNHNVMYWYQQKSSQAPKLLFHYYDKDFNNEADTPDNFQSRRPNTSFCFLDIRSPGLGDTAMYLCATSSRQGGVTEAFFGQGTRLTVV.

Only a few counts were recorded for this clone. The V and J genes are TRBV7-9 and TRBJ2-3; D gene unclear. The CDR3 contains 14 residues. Germline CDR1 SEHNR, CDR2 FQNEAQ (reference sequence). V lost 3 bases, J lost 9 bases, and 16 bases lay in between. The CDR3 nucleotides read TGTGCCAGCAGCTTTCCCACATATCCTCCAACGCAGTATTTT. The encoded protein is CASSFPTYPPTQYF.

This clone was observed once. J is TRBJ2-3 and V is TRBV5-4; D is ambiguous. V was cut by 1 base and J by 0 bases, with 6 bases left in between. Germline CDR1 is SGHNT and CDR2 is YYREEE (reference sequence). The CDR3 consists of 14 residues. CDR3 DNA: TGTGCCAGCAGCTTGCGGGTTAGCACAGATACGCAGTATTTT. It encodes CASSLRVSTDTQYF.

CDR3 DNA sequence: TGTGCCACCAGCAACGAGTTTAATAATTCACCCCTCCACTTT. Its protein is CATSNEFNNSPLHF. The chain couples TRBV15 to TRBJ1-6; no reliable D call. This CDR3 has 14 residues. Per the germline V gene, CDR1 is LNHNV and CDR2 is YYDKDF (reference sequence). V lost 4 bases and J lost 5, with 9 bases in between.

In this sample, this clone turned up once. This rearrangement joins TRBV7-8 to TRBJ2-3, with 10 bases identical to TRBD1. The germline V gene encodes CDR1 SGHVS and CDR2 FQNEAQ. This CDR3 spans 17 amino acids. After removal of 1 base from V and 6 bases from J, the junction contained 10 bases not matched to a gene. CDR3 in DNA: TGTGCCAGCAGCTTAGGAGTCCGACAGGGGGCCTGGGATACGCAGTATTTT. Protein sequence: CASSLGVRQGAWDTQYF.